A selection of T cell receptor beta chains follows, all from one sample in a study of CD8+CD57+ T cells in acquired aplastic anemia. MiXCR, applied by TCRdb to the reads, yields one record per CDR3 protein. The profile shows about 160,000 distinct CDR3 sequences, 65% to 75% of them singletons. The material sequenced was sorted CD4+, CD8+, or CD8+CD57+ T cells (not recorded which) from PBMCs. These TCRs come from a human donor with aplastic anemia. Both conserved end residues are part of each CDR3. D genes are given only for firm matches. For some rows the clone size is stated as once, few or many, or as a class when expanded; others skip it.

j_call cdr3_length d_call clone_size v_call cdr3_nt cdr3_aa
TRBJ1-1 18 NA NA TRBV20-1 TGCAGTGCTACCAGCCATTGGACGGGGGTCGGAGGAGACACTGAAGCTTTCTTT CSATSHWTGVGGDTEAFF
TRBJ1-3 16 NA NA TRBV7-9 TGTGCCAGCAGCTTCATTAGCCTGGGGTCTGGAAACACCATATATTTT CASSFISLGSGNTIYF
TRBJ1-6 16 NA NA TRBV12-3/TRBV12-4 TGTGCCAGCAGTTTCTCCCATCTCCGGGGCCCCACACCCCTCCACTTT CASSFSHLRGPTPLHF
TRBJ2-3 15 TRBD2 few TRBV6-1 TGTGCCAGCACCTCCGTCGCCCGGGAGGCAGATACGCAGTATTTT CASTSVAREADTQYF
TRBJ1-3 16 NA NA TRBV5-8 TGTGCCAGCAGCTTGAAAGGGGGTATCTCTGGAAACACCATATATTTT CASSLKGGISGNTIYF
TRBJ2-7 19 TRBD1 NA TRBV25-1 TGTGCCAGCAGAGGGGGGACAGGGGAAGAATGGACTAGCTCCTACGAGCAGTACTTC CASRGGTGEEWTSSYEQYF
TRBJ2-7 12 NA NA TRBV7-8 TGTGCCAGCAGCTTAAGGTCCTACGAGCAGTACTTC CASSLRSYEQYF
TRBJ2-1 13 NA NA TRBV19 TGTGCCAGTAGTTTTGGGCCGTTTTGGGAGCAGTTCTTC CASSFGPFWEQFF
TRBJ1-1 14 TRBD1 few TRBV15 TGTGCCACCAGCAGAGATCCGGGACAGATTGAAGCTTTCTTT CATSRDPGQIEAFF
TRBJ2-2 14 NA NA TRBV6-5 TGTGCCAGCAGCCAAAAACTAGTGTCCGGGGAGCTGTTTTTT CASSQKLVSGELFF
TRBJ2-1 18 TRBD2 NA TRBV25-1 TGTGCCAGCAGTGAATATAGGACTAGCGGGGGACGATACAATGAGCAGTTCTTC CASSEYRTSGGRYNEQFF
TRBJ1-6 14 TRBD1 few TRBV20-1 TGCAGTGCTAGGGCCGGGACAGGGAATTCACCCCTCCACTTT CSARAGTGNSPLHF
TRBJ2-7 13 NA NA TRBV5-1 TGCGCCAGCAGTTCGGCCCCTTCCTACGAGCAGTACTTC CASSSAPSYEQYF
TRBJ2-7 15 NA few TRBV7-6 TGTGCCAGCAGCTTAGGGGTCCCTCAGAGGTACGAGCAGTACTTC CASSLGVPQRYEQYF
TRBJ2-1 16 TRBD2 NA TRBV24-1 TGTGCCACCAGTGGCGGCCTAGCGGGGAGATACAATGAGCAGTTCTTC CATSGGLAGRYNEQFF
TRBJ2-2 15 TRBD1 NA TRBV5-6 TGTGCCAGCAGTGCAGGGGGCGCGAACACCGGGGAGCTGTTTTTT CASSAGGANTGELFF
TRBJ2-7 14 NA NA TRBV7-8 TGTGCCAGCAGCTGGCAAGGCGGTGTGAGGGAGCAGTACTTC CASSWQGGVREQYF
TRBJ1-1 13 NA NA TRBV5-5 TGTGCCAGCAGCTTGACAGGTACGACTGAAGCTTTCTTT CASSLTGTTEAFF
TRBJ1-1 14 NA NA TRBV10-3 TGTGCCATCATTAGATCGGGCCAATACCCTCAAGCTTTCTTT CAIIRSGQYPQAFF
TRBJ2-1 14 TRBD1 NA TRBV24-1 TGTGCCACCAGTGACCCAGGGGGTACGAATGAGCAGTTCTTC CATSDPGGTNEQFF
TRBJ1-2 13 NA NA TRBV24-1 TGTGCCACCAGTGGGGAGGGCCTCTATGGCTACACCTTC CATSGEGLYGYTF
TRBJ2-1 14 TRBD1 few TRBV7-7 TGTGCTAGCAGCTTAGACGGGACAGGGCATGAGCAGTTCTTC CASSLDGTGHEQFF
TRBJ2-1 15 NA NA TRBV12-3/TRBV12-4 TGTGCCAGCAGTCGAGACAGGTCCTCCAGCAATGAGCAGTTCTTC CASSRDRSSSNEQFF
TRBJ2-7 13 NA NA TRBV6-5 TGTGCCAGCAGTTACAATACAGCCTACGAGCAGTACTTC CASSYNTAYEQYF
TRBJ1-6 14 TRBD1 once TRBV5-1 TGCGCCAGCAGTTCGGGACAGACGGAGTCACCCCTCCACTTT CASSSGQTESPLHF
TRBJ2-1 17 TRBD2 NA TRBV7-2 TGTGCCAGCAGCTCAGGGACTAGCGGGAGGTTCTACAATGAGCAGTTCTTC CASSSGTSGRFYNEQFF
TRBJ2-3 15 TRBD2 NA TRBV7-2 TGTGCCAGCAGCATAGGACTAGCGGGAACAGATACGCAGTATTTT CASSIGLAGTDTQYF
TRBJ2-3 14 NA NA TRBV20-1 TGCAGTGCTAACAGTGGAACTAGCACAGATACGCAGTATTTT CSANSGTSTDTQYF
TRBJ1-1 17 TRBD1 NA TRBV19 TGTGCCAGTAGTATATGGCCCCGGACAGGGAGGAACACTGAAGCTTTCTTT CASSIWPRTGRNTEAFF
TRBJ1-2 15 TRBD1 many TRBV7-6 TGTGCCAGCAGCTTAGTAAGACAGGGGGGCTATGGCTACACCTTC CASSLVRQGGYGYTF
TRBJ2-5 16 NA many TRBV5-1 TGCGCCAGCAGCTTGGTCTGGGGGGCCCTCCAAGAGACCCAGTACTTC CASSLVWGALQETQYF
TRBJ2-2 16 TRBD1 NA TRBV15 TGTGCCACCAGCAACAGGGGCGTCGCGAACACCGGGGAGCTGTTTTTT CATSNRGVANTGELFF
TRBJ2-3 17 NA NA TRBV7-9 TGTGCCAGCAGCCCGGGCGGGTGGGGAAGGATCGTAGATACGCAGTATTTT CASSPGGWGRIVDTQYF
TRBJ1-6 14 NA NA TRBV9 TGTGCCAGCAGCCTCCTAGGTGGAAATTCACCCCTCCACTTT CASSLLGGNSPLHF
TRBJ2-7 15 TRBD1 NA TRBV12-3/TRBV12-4 TGTGCCAGCAGTTTATATAGGGACAGGGTCCACGAGCAGTACTTC CASSLYRDRVHEQYF
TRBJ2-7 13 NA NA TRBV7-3 TGTGCCAGCTCCAAGGGCCCTGACTACGAGCAGTACTTC CASSKGPDYEQYF
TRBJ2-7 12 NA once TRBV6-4 TGTGCCAGCAGTGCCCGCCACTACGAGCAGTACTTC CASSARHYEQYF
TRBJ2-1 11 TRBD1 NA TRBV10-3 TGTGCCACCCAGGGACAGGGTAAGCAGTTCTTC CATQGQGKQFF
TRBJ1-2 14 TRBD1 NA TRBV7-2 TGTGCCAGCAGCTCAGGACAGGCTCTATATGGCTACACCTTC CASSSGQALYGYTF
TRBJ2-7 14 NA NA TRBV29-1 TGCAGCGTTGAAGACTGGCGGCAGCCCTACGAGCAGTACTTC CSVEDWRQPYEQYF
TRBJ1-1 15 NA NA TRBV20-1 TGCAGTGCTAGAGCCTATGACCAGGGCGGGACTGAAGCTTTCTTT CSARAYDQGGTEAFF
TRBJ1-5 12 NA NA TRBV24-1 TGTGCCACCAGTGTGGGCCATCAGCCCCAGCATTTT CATSVGHQPQHF
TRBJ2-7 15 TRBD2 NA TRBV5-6 TGTGCCAGCAGCGGGACGACTAGCGGTTACTACGAGCAGTACTTC CASSGTTSGYYEQYF
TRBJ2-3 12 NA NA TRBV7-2 TGTGCCAGCAGCACATACACAGATACGCAGTATTTT CASSTYTDTQYF
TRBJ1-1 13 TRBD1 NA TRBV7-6 TGTGCCAGCAGCCCACAGGGGACCACTGAAGCTTTCTTT CASSPQGTTEAFF
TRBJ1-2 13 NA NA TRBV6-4 TGTGCCAGCAGTGTCGAAGCGGATGGCGGCTACACCTTC CASSVEADGGYTF
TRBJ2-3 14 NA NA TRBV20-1 TGCAGTGGCACAGGGACTGGGGGCACAGATACGCAGTATTTT CSGTGTGGTDTQYF
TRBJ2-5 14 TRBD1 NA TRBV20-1 TGCAGTGCCAAGGGACAGGAAATCCAAGAGACCCAGTACTTC CSAKGQEIQETQYF
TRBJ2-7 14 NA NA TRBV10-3 TGTGCCATCACCGATGGACCTGGGGGCTACGAGCAGTACTTC CAITDGPGGYEQYF
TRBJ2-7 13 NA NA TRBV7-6 TGTGCCAGCAGCCAAGAACTAGCCTACGAGCAGTACTTC CASSQELAYEQYF
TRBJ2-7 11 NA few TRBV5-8 TGTGCCAGCAGCCCTGAGTGGGAGCAGTACTTC CASSPEWEQYF
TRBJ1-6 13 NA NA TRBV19 TGTGCCAGTCAGACCATACCCGACTCACCCCTCCACTTT CASQTIPDSPLHF
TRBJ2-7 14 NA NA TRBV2 TGTGCCAGCGACCAACGGACCCTCGGCAACGAGCAGTACTTC CASDQRTLGNEQYF